The 11 T cell receptor beta chains reported below all come from one sample, sequenced in a study of T-cell reconstitution after alpha-beta-depleted transplantation in children (dated by TCRdb to the mid-2010s). The library was generated by PCR. The sequencer was an Illumina HiSeq 2500. TCR library preparation used molecular barcoding, with unique molecular identifiers applied to normalize quantification of the TCRbeta repertoire. In-frame beta chains were kept once TCRdb had trimmed the public reads at Q25 with fastp and called clones with MiXCR. Identical CDR3 proteins give one entry, which carries the most common genes and DNA. The sample yields 700,000 to 950,000 distinct CDR3 sequences; about 15% were counted once. The ten largest clones represent approximately 5% of the sample. This specimen's treatment or condition label, per the study, means: allogeneic hematopoietic cell transplantation with graft depleted of TCRalphabeta T cells and CD19 B cells.

The material sequenced was PBMCs, mostly from graft donor cells, taken 360 days after TCRalphabeta/CD19-depleted stem cell transplant. The receptors originated from a male patient aged 10 to 17 who had a stem cell transplant for acute lymphoblastic leukemia, so the T cells may come from the graft donor.

This clonotype appeared a few times. CDR3 sequence: CASSLSGGAGEQFF. The CDR3 region has the DNA TGTGCCAGCAGCTTAAGCGGGGGTGCTGGGGAGCAGTTCTTC. The chain recombines TRBV7-8 with TRBJ2-1, with 8 bases identical to TRBD2. The V gene end was trimmed by 2 bases and the J gene end by 10 bases; junction bases not matched to a gene: 7. This CDR3 contains 14 residues. Germline loops: CDR1 SGHVS, CDR2 FQNEAQ.

This chain links TRBV12-3 or TRBV12-4 with TRBJ2-3, with 8 bases matching TRBD2. Trimming took 5 bases from V and 3 from J; bases not matched to a gene: 7. The CDR3 covers 15 residues. The CDR3 loop is CASSGEREKTDTQYF. For the CDR3, the DNA is TGTGCCAGCAGTGGGGAGCGGGAGAAAACAGATACGCAGTATTTT.

The genes are TRBV7-3 and TRBJ2-7, with 10 bases lining up with TRBD1. This CDR3 comprises 16 residues. The germline V gene encodes CDR1 SGHTA and CDR2 FQGTGA. The V and J ends lost 0 bases and 2 bases, in that order; junction bases with no gene match: 4. This CDR3 reads CASSLTGTGVPYEQYF. For the CDR3, the DNA is TGTGCCAGCAGCTTAACCGGGACAGGGGTGCCCTACGAGCAGTACTTC.

This clonotype was seen many times. The chain couples TRBV2 to TRBJ2-1, with 12 bases that match TRBD2. After removal of 7 bases from V and 6 bases from J, the junction contained 4 bases not matched to a gene. Germline V lookup: CDR1 SNHLY, CDR2 FYNNEI. The CDR3 is 14 residues long. The CDR3 region has the DNA TGTGCCAGCATCGGACTAGCGGGAACCAATGAGCAGTTCTTC. Its translation: CASIGLAGTNEQFF.

The rearrangement uses TRBV27 and TRBJ2-3, with 7 positions matching TRBD2. Germline loops: CDR1 MNHEY, CDR2 SMNVEV (reference sequence). This CDR3 is built from 17 residues. V shed 5 bases and J 6 bases; nucleotides not matched to a gene: 17. The CDR3 DNA sequence: TGTGCCAGCAGTCCGCCCCTAGCGGCCCTTACCAGGGATACGCAGTATTTT. Its protein product is CASSPPLAALTRDTQYF.

Only a few counts were recorded for this clonotype. The V gene is TRBV30, the J gene TRBJ1-2; D perhaps matches TRBD1 (6 bases). The CDR3 loop spans 13 amino acids. Trimming took 2 bases from V and 4 from J, leaving 11 bases between them. Germline V gene sequence: CDR1 GTSNPN, CDR2 SVGIG (reference sequence). The CDR3 is CAWSPQGFYGYTF. CDR3 nucleotides: TGTGCCTGGAGTCCACAGGGTTTCTATGGCTACACCTTC.

This clonotype has a single count. The chain couples TRBV6-5 to TRBJ2-3; D call uncertain. CDR3 length: 14 residues. Germline CDR1 is MNHEY and CDR2 is SVGAGI. V was pared by 0 bases and J by 5 bases, with 9 bases between. Here the CDR3 reads CASSYSFTQDTQYF. CDR3 DNA: TGTGCCAGCAGTTACTCATTTACCCAAGATACGCAGTATTTT.

This clonotype showed up many times. The chain carries TRBV5-1 and TRBJ2-7, with a possible D match to TRBD1 (5 bases). CDR1 and CDR2 (germline): SGHRS, YFSETQ. V lost 1 base to trimming and J lost 6 bases, with 8 bases between them. The length of the CDR3 is 12 residues. The CDR3 DNA is TGCGCCAGCAGCTTGCAGGGCTTCGAGCAGTACTTC. It specifies CASSLQGFEQYF.

The chain links TRBV11-2 to TRBJ2-1; D tentatively reads TRBD1 or TRBD2 (6 bases each). CDR1 SGHAT and CDR2 FQNNGV come from the germline V gene. The V end was cut by 5 bases, the J end by 0 bases, with 17 bases between. CDR3 size: 17 residues. The CDR3 region is CASSQDSGPSSYNEQFF. CDR3 DNA sequence: TGTGCCAGCAGCCAGGACAGCGGGCCGAGCTCCTACAATGAGCAGTTCTTC.

Written as DNA, the CDR3 is TGCAGCGTTGCAGGGATGGGAAACACCATATATTTT. Encoded protein: CSVAGMGNTIYF. The V call is TRBV29-1, the J call TRBJ1-3; TRBD1 might be the D (5 bases). With 4 bases removed from V and 4 bases from J, the gap between germline ends came to 8 bases. The CDR3 is made up of 12 amino acids. Germline V gene lookup returns CDR1 SQVTM and CDR2 ANQGSEA. Full variable domain (outside the CDR3, taken from reference TRBV29-1 and TRBJ1-3): SAVISQKPSRDICQRGTSLTIQCQVDSQVTMMFWYRQQPGQSLTLIATANQGSEATYESGFVIDKFPISRPNLTFSTLTVSNMSPEDSSIYLCSVAGMGNTIYFGEGSWLTVV.

This clonotype has a handful of counts. The rearrangement joins TRBV4-2 to TRBJ2-7; D is possibly TRBD1 (7 bases). Germline CDR1 LGHNA, CDR2 YNFKEQ. The V gene lost 1 base and the J gene lost 1 base, with 11 bases spanning the gap. This CDR3 comprises 15 residues. CDR3 sequence: CASSQGPGGSYEQYF. In DNA form, the CDR3 reads TGTGCCAGCAGCCAAGGTCCAGGGGGGTCCTACGAGCAGTACTTC.